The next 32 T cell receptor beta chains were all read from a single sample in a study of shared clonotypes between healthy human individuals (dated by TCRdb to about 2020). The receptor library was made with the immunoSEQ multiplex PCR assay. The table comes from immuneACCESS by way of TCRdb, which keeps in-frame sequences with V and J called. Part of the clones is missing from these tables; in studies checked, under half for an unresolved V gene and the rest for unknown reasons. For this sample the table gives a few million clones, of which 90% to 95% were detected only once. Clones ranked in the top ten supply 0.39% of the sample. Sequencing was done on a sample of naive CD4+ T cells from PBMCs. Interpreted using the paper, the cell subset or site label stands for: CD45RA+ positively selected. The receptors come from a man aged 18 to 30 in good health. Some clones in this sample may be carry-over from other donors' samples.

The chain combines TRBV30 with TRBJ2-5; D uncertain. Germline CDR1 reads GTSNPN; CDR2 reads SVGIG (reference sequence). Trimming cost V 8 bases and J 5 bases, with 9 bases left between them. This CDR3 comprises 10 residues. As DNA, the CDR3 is TGTGCCGTCCTAGGGGAGACCCAGTACTTC. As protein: CAVLGETQYF.

Here the CDR3 DNA reads TGTGCCAGCAGCTCCCCCGGGACGGAAGAGACCCAGTACTTC. It is translated as CASSSPGTEETQYF. The V gene is TRBV5-4, the J gene TRBJ2-5; D possibly matches TRBD1 or TRBD2 (5 bases each). The V gene lost 3 bases and the J gene lost 3 bases, with 12 bases spanning the gap. CDR1 is SGHNT, CDR2 YYREEE, per germline (reference sequence). This CDR3 is built from 14 residues.

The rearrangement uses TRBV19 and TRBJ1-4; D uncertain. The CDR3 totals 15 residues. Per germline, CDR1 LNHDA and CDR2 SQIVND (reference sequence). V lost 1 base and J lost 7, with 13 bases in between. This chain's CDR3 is CASSIGKRAGEKLFF. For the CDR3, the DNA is TGTGCCAGTAGTATAGGGAAGAGGGCGGGTGAAAAACTGTTTTTT.

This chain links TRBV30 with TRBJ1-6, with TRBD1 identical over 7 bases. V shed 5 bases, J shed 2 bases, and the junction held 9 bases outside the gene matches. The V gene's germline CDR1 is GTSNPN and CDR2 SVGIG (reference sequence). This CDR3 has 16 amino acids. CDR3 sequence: CAWRRDSSPYNSPLHF. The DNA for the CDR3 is TGTGCCTGGCGCCGGGACAGTAGCCCCTATAATTCACCCCTCCACTTT.

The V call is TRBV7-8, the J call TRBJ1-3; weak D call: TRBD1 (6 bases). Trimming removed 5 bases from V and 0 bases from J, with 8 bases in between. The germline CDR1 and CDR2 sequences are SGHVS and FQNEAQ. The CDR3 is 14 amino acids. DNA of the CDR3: TGTGCCAGCAGCATCAGGGGCTCTGGAAACACCATATATTTT. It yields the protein CASSIRGSGNTIYF.

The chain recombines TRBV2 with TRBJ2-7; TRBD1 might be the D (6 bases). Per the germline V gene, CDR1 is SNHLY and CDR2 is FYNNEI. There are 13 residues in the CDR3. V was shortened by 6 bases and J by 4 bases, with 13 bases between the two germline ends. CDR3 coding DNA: TGTGCCAGCAGGCTGGGACATATATACGAGCAGTACTTC. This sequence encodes CASRLGHIYEQYF. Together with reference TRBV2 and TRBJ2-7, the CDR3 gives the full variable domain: EPEVTQTPSHQVTQMGQEVILRCVPISNHLYFYWYRQILGQKVEFLVSFYNNEISEKSEIFDDQFSVERPDGSNFTLKIRSTKLEDSAMYFCASRLGHIYEQYFGPGTRLTVT.

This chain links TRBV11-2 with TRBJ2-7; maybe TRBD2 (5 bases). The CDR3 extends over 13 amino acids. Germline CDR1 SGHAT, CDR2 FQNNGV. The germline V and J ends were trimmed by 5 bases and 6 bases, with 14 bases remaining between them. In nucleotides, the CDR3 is TGTGCCAGCAGCCTCGGATTAGGGAGCGAGCAGTACTTC. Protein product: CASSLGLGSEQYF.

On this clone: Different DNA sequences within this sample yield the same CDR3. CDR3 DNA sequence: TGCGCCAGCAGCTTAGCGGCCTCCTACAATGAGCAGTTCTTC. Protein sequence: CASSLAASYNEQFF. The V call is TRBV5-1, the J call TRBJ2-1; D perhaps matches TRBD2 (5 bases). V was cut by 2 bases and J by 0 bases, with 6 bases left in between. Germline loops: CDR1 SGHRS, CDR2 YFSETQ. The CDR3 contains 14 residues.

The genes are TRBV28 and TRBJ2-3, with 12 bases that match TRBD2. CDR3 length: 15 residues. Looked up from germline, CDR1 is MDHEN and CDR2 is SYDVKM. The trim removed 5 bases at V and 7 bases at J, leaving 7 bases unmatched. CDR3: CASSQTSGRIYTQYF. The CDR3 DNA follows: TGTGCCAGCAGTCAGACTAGCGGGAGAATCTATACGCAGTATTTT. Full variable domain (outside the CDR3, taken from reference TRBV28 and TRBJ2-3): DVKVTQSSRYLVKRTGEKVFLECVQDMDHENMFWYRQDPGLGLRLIYFSYDVKMKEKGDIPEGYSVSREKKERFSLILESASTNQTSMYLCASSQTSGRIYTQYFGPGTRLTVL.

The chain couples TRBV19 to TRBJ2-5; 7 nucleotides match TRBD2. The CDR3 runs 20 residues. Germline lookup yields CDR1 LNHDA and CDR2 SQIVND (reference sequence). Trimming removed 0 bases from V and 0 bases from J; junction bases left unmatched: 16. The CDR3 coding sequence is TGTGCCAGTAGTATAGATCTCTCGGCTGGAGCGGGATTGTACCAAGAGACCCAGTACTTC. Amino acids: CASSIDLSAGAGLYQETQYF.

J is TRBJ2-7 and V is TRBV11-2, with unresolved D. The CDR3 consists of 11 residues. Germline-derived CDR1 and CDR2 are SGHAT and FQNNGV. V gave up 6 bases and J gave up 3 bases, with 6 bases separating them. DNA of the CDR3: TGTGCCAGCAGTGCTAACTACGAGCAGTACTTC. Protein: CASSANYEQYF.

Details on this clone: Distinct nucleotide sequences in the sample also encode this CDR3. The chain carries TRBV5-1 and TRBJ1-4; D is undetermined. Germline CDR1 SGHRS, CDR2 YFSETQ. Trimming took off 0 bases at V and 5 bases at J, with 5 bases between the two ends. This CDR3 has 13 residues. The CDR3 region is CASSLDPNEKLFF. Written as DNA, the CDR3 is TGCGCCAGCAGCTTGGATCCAAATGAAAAACTGTTTTTT.

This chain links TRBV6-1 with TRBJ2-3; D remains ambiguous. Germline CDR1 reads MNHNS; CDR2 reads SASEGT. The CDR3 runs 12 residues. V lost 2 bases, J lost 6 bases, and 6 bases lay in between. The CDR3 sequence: CASSESMDTQYF. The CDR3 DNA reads TGTGCCAGCAGTGAATCCATGGATACGCAGTATTTT.

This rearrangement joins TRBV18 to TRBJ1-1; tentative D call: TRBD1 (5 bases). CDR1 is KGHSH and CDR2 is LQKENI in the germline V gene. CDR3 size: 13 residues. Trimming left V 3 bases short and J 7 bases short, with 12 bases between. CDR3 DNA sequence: TGTGCCAGCTCACCGGGGGTCTCGCGTGAAGCTTTCTTT. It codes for CASSPGVSREAFF.

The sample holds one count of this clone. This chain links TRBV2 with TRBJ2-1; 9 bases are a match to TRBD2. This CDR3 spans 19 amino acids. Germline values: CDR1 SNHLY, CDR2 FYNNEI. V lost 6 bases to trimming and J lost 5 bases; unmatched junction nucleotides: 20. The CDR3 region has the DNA TGTGCCAGCAGGGTAGGCGGGAGGGCTTCTTTCGCTCCAGACAATGAGCAGTTCTTC. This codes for CASRVGGRASFAPDNEQFF.

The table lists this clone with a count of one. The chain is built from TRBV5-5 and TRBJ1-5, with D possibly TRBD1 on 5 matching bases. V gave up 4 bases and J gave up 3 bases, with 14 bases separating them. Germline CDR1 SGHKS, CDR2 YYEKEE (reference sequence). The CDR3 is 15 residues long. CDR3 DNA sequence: TGTGCCAGCAGCCCATATGGGGCAATCAATCAGCCCCAGCATTTT. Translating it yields CASSPYGAINQPQHF. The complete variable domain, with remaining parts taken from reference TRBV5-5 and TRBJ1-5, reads DAGVTQSPTHLIKTRGQQVTLRCSPISGHKSVSWYQQVLGQGPQFIFQYYEKEERGRGNFPDRFSARQFPNYSSELNVNALLLGDSALYLCASSPYGAINQPQHFGDGTRLSIL.

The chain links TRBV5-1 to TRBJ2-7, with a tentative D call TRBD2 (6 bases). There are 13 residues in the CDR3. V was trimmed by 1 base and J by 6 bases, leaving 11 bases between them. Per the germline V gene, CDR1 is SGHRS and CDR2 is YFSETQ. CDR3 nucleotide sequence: TGCGCCAGCAGCTTGCCCGGGACTGGCGAGCAGTACTTC. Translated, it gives CASSLPGTGEQYF.

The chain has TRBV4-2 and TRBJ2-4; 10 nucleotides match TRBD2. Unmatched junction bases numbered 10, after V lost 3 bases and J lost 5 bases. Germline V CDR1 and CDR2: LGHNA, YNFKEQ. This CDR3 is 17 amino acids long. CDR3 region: CASSHAPGLASQNIQYF. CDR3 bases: TGTGCCAGCAGCCACGCTCCGGGACTAGCGAGCCAAAACATTCAGTACTTC.

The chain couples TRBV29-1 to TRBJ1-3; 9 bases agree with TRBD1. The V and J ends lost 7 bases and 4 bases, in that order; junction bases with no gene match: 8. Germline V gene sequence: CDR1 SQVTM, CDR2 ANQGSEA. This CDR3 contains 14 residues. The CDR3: CSALTGGLGNTIYF. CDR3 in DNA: TGCAGCGCTCTGACAGGGGGTCTAGGAAACACCATATATTTT.

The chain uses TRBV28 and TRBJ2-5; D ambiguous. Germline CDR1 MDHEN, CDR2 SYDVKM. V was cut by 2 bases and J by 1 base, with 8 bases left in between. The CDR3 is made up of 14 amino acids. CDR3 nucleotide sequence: TGTGCCAGCAGTTTACTACAGACCCAAGAGACCCAGTACTTC. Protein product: CASSLLQTQETQYF.

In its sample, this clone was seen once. CDR3 nucleotide sequence: TGTGCCAGCAGCCCGCGGGGACAGTATGGCTACACCTTC. Its protein is CASSPRGQYGYTF. The chain links TRBV7-8 to TRBJ1-2; 7 positions agree with TRBD1. V dropped 5 bases and J dropped 5; count of bases not matched to a gene: 5. The CDR3 length is 13 residues. Germline-derived CDR1 and CDR2 are SGHVS and FQNEAQ.

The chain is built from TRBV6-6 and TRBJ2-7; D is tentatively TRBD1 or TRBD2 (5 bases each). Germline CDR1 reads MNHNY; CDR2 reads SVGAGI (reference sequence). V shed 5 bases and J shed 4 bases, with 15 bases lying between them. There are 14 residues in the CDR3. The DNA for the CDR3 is TGTGCCAGCAGTCATCAGGGACGAGAGTACGAGCAGTACTTC. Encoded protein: CASSHQGREYEQYF.

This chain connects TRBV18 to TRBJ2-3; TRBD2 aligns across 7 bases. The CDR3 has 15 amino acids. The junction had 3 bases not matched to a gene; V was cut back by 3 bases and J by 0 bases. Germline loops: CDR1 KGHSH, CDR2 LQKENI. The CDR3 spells CASSPRRESTDTQYF. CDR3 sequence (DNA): TGTGCCAGCTCACCGAGGCGGGAGAGCACAGATACGCAGTATTTT.

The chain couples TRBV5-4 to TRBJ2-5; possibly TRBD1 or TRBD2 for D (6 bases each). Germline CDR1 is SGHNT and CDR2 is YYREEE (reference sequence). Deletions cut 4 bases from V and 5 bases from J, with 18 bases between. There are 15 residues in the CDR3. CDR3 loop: CASSTGPRRGETQYF. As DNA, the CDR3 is TGTGCCAGCAGCACTGGACCCAGGAGGGGGGAGACCCAGTACTTC. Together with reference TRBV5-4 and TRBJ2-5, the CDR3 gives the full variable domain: ETGVTQSPTHLIKTRGQQVTLRCSSQSGHNTVSWYQQALGQGPQFIFQYYREEENGRGNFPPRFSGLQFPNYSSELNVNALELDDSALYLCASSTGPRRGETQYFGPGTRLLVL.

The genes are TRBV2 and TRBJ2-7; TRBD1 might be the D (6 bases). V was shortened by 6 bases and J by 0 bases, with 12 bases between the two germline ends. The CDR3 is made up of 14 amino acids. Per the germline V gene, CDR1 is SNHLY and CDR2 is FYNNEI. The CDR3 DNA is TGTGCCAGCAGCGAGACAGGTCTCTCCTACGAGCAGTACTTC. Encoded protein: CASSETGLSYEQYF.

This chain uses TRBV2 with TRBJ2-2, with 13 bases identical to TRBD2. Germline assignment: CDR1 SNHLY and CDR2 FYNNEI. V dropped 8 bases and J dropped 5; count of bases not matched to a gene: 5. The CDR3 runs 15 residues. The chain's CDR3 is CASGGLAGDTGELFF. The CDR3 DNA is TGTGCCAGCGGTGGACTAGCGGGAGATACCGGGGAGCTGTTTTTT.

This CDR3 reads CASSMAPGQGNEQFF. The DNA for the CDR3 is TGTGCCAGTAGTATGGCCCCGGGACAGGGCAATGAGCAGTTCTTC. The genes are TRBV19 and TRBJ2-1, with TRBD1 matching over 9 bases. Losses at the gene ends were 3 bases for V and 6 bases for J; bases not matched to a gene: 6. The V gene's germline CDR1 is LNHDA and CDR2 SQIVND (reference sequence). The CDR3 consists of 15 residues.

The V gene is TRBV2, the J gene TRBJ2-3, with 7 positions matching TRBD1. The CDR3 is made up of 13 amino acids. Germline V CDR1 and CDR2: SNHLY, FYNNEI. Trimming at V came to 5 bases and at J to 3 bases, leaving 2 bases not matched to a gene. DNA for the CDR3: TGTGCCAGCAGTAGGGACAGAACAGATACGCAGTATTTT. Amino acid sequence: CASSRDRTDTQYF.

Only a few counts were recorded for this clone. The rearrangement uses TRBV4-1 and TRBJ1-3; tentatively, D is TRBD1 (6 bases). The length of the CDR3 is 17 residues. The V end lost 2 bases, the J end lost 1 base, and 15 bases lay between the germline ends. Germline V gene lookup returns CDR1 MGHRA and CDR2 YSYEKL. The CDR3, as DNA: TGCGCCAGCAGCCAATCGACAACAGGGTTGTCTGGAAACACCATATATTTT. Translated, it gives CASSQSTTGLSGNTIYF.

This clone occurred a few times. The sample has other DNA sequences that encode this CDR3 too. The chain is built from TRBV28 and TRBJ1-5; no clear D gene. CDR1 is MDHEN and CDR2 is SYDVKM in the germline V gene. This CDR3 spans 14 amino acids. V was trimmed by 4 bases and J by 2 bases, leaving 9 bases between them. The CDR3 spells CASSSSLGNQPQHF. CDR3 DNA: TGTGCCAGCAGTTCGTCCTTGGGCAATCAGCCCCAGCATTTT.

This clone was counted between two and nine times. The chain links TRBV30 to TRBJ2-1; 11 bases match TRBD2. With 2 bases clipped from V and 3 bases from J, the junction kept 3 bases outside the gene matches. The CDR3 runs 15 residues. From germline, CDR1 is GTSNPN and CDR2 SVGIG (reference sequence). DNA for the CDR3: TGTGCCTGGAGTAAGGGGACTAGCGGCTACAATGAGCAGTTCTTC. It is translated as CAWSKGTSGYNEQFF. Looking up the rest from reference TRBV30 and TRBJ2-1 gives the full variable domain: SQTIHQWPATLVQPVGSPLSLECTVEGTSNPNLYWYRQAAGRGLQLLFYSVGIGQISSEVPQNLSASRPQDRQFILSSKKLLLSDSGFYLCAWSKGTSGYNEQFFGPGTRLTVL.

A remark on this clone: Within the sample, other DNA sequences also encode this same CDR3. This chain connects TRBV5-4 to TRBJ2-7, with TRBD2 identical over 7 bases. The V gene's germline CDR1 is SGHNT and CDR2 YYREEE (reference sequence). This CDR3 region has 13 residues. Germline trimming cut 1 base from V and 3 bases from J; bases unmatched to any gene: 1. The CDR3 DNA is TGTGCCAGCAGCTTGCCGGGAGGCTACGAGCAGTACTTC. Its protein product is CASSLPGGYEQYF.